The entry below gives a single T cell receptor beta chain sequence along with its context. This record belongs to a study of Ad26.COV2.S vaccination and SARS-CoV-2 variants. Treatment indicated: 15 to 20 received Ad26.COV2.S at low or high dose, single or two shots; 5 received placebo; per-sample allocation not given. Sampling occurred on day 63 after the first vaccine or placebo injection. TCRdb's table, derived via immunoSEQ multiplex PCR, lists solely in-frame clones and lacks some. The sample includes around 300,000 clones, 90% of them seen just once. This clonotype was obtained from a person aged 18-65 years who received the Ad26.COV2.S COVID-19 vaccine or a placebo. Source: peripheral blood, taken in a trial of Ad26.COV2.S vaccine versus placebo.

The CDR3 nucleotides read TGTGCCAGCAGTGAAAGACCGGGGCAGCCCCAGCATTTT. It yields the protein CASSERPGQPQHF. The V call is TRBV6-1, the J call TRBJ1-5; no definite D call. The CDR3 contains 13 residues. Germline V gene sequence: CDR1 MNHNS, CDR2 SASEGT. V lost 2 bases, J lost 7 bases, and 9 bases lay in between.